This T cell receptor beta chain is drawn from a study of shared clonotypes between healthy human individuals. Study results and limitations: The researchers took only blood, and tissue repertoires probably look different.

For this clone: Its antigen is still unknown.

The method was immunoSEQ multiplex PCR; TCRdb's version includes in-frame clones alone and lacks a portion of them. The profile shows some 2.1 million clones, about 95% of them singletons. Germline V gene sequence: CDR1 SNHLY, CDR2 FYNNEI. This CDR3 is built from 12 residues. Deletions cut 6 bases from V and 10 bases from J, with 13 bases between. In the naive CD8 group, cells lacked CD45RO and were positively selected for CCR7, so terminally differentiated effector memory CD45RA+ cells were left out. The rearrangement uses TRBV2 and TRBJ2-1; D not resolved. The sequence derives from a man between 18 and 35 years old in good health. Source material: naive CD8+ T cells sorted from blood. The CDR3 region is CASSPPPREQFF. CDR3 nucleotide sequence: TGTGCCAGCAGCCCCCCCCCTAGGGAGCAGTTCTTC.